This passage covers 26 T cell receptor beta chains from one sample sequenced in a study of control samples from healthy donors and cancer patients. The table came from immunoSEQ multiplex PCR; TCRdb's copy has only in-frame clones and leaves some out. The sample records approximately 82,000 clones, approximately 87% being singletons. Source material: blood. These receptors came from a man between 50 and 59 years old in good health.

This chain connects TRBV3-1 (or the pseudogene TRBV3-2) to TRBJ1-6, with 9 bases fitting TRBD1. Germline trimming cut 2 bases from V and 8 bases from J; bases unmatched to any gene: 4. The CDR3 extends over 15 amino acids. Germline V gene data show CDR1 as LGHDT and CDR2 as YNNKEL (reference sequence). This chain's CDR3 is CASSQPGQGYSPLHF. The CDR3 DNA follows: TGTGCCAGCAGCCAACCGGGACAGGGTTATTCACCCCTCCACTTT.

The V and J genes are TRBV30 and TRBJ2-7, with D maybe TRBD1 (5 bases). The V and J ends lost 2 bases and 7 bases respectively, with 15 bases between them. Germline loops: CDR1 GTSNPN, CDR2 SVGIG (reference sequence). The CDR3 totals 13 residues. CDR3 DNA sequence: TGTGCCTGGAGTTTTAGCAGGGCTGGAGAGCAGTACTTC. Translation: CAWSFSRAGEQYF.

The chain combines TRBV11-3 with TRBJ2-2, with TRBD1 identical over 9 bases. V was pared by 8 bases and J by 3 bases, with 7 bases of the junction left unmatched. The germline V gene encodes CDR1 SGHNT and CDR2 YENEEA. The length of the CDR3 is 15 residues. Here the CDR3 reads CASGPGQGYTGELFF. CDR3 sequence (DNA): TGTGCCAGCGGCCCGGGACAGGGTTACACCGGGGAGCTGTTTTTT.

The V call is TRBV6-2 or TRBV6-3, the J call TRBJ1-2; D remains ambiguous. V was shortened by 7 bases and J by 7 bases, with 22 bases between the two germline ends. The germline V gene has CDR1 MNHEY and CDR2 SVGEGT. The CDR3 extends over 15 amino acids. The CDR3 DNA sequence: TGTGCCAGCACCCCAGCGCCGGCCGGGCGGGGTGGCTACACCTTC. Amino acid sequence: CASTPAPAGRGGYTF.

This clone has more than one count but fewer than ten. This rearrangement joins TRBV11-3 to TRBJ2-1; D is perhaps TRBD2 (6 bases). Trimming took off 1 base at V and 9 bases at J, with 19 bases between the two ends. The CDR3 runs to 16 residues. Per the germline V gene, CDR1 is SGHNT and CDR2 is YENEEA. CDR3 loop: CASSLGFGGLAREQFF. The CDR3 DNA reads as TGTGCCAGCAGCTTAGGGTTCGGAGGGCTAGCGCGTGAGCAGTTCTTC.

CDR3 sequence: CATGSGTGGANTGELFF. The CDR3 DNA reads as TGTGCCACCGGGTCCGGGACAGGGGGCGCGAACACCGGGGAGCTGTTTTTT. V usage is TRBV15 and J usage is TRBJ2-2, with 12 bases fitting TRBD1. This CDR3 spans 17 amino acids. J gave up 0 bases and V 8 bases, and 7 bases lay outside the gene matches. CDR1 and CDR2 from the germline V gene are LNHNV and YYDKDF (reference sequence).

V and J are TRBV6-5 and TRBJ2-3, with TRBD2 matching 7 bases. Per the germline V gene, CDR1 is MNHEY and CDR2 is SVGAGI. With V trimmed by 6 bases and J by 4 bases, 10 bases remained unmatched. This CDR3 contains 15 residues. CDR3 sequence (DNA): TGTGCCAGCAGGCCCCTTAGCAGCGGGGCAGATACGCAGTATTTT. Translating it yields CASRPLSSGADTQYF.

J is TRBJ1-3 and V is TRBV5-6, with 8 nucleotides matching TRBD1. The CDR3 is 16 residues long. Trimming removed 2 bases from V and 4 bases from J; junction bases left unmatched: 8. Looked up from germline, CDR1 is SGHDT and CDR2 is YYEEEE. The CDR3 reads CASSFPTTGDGNTIYF. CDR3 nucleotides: TGTGCCAGCAGCTTTCCGACGACAGGGGACGGAAACACCATATATTTT.

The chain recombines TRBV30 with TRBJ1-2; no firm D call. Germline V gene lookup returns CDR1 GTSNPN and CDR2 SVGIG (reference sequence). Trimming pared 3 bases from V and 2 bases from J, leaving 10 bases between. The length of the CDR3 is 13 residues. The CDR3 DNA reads TGTGCCTGGAGCGCACCCCCCAACTATGGCTACACCTTC. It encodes CAWSAPPNYGYTF.

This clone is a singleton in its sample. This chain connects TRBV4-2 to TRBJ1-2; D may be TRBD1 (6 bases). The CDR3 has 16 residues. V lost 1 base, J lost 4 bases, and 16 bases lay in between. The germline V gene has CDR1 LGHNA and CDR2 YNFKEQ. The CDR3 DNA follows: TGTGCCAGCAGCCAAGCTAAACAGGGAGGAGTCTATGGCTACACCTTC. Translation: CASSQAKQGGVYGYTF.

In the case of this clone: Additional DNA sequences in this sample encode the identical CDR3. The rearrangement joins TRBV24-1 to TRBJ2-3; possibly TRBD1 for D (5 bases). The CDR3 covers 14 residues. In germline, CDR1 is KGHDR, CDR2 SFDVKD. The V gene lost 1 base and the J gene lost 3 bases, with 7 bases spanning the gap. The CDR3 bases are TGTGCCACCAGTGATTTAAGGGGTACAGATACGCAGTATTTT. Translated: CATSDLRGTDTQYF.

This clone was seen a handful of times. The CDR3 region is CAIQGQRGEPQHF. CDR3 bases: TGTGCCATCCAGGGGCAGCGGGGGGAGCCCCAGCATTTT. The chain links TRBV2 to TRBJ1-5; tentatively, D is TRBD1 (6 bases). The CDR3 has 13 residues. Germline loops: CDR1 SNHLY, CDR2 FYNNEI. V lost 10 bases and J 8 bases, leaving 18 bases between the germline ends.

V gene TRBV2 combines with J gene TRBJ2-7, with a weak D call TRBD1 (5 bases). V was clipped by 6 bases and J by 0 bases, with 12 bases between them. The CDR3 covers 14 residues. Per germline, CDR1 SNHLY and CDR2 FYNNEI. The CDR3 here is CASSEQGRSYEQYV. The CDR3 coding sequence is TGTGCCAGCAGCGAGCAGGGTCGCTCCTACGAGCAGTACGTC.

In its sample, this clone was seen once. The CDR3 DNA reads TGTGCCAGCAGCGTCCGTAGCGGGGCTACCTACAATGAGCAGTTCTTC. Protein sequence: CASSVRSGATYNEQFF. The chain carries TRBV9 and TRBJ2-1, with TRBD2 identical over 8 bases. CDR1 SGDLS and CDR2 YYNGEE come from the germline V gene. This CDR3 is 16 amino acids long. Germline trimming cut 2 bases from V and 2 bases from J; bases unmatched to any gene: 6.

The CDR3 bases are TGTGCCAGCAGACAACGGGGGCTAGCGGGAGATGGAGCAGATACGCAGTATTTT. Translating gives CASRQRGLAGDGADTQYF. The chain is built from TRBV4-2 and TRBJ2-3; the match to TRBD2 covers 10 bases. With 6 bases clipped from V and 4 bases from J, the junction kept 16 bases outside the gene matches. The germline V gene encodes CDR1 LGHNA and CDR2 YNFKEQ. This CDR3 comprises 18 residues.

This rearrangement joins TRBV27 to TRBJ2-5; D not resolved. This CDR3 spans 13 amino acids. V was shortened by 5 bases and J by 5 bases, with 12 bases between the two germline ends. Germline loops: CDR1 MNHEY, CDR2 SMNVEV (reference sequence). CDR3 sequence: CASSVYNGETQYF. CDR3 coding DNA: TGTGCCAGCAGTGTGTATAATGGCGAGACCCAGTACTTC.

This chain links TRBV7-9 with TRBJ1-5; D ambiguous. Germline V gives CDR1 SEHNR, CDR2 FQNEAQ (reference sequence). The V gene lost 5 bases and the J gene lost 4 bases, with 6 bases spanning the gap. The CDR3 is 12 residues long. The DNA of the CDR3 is TGTGCCAGCAGCCCCGAGAATCAGCCCCAGCATTTT. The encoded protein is CASSPENQPQHF.

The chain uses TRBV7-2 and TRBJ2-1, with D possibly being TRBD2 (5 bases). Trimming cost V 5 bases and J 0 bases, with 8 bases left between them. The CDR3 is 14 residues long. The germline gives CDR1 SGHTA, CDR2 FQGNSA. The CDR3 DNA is TGTGCCAGCAGCGTACTAGTCTCCTACAATGAGCAGTTCTTC. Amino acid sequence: CASSVLVSYNEQFF.

This chain's CDR3 is CAISEGPGITDTQYF. The CDR3 region has the DNA TGTGCCATCAGTGAAGGGCCCGGTATCACAGATACGCAGTATTTT. The J gene is TRBJ2-3, the V gene TRBV10-3; D call uncertain. This CDR3 is 15 amino acids long. The V gene's germline CDR1 is ENHRY and CDR2 SYGVKD. V was shortened by 3 bases and J by 2 bases, with 12 bases between the two germline ends.

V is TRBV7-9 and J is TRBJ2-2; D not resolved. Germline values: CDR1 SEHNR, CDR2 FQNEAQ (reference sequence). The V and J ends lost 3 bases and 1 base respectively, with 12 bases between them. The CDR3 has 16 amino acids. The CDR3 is CASSFYPVENTGELFF. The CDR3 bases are TGTGCCAGCAGCTTTTACCCCGTGGAGAACACCGGGGAGCTGTTTTTT. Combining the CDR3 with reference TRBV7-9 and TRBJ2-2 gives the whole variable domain DTGVSQNPRHKITKRGQNVTFRCDPISEHNRLYWYRQTLGQGPEFLTYFQNEAQLEKSRLLSDRFSAERPKGSFSTLEIQRTEQGDSAMYLCASSFYPVENTGELFFGEGSRLTVL.

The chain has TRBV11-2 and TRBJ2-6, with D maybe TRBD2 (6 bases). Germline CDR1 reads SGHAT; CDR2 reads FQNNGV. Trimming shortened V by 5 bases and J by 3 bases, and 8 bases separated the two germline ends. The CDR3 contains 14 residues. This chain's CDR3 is CASSASDGANVLTF. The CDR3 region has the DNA TGTGCCAGCAGCGCTAGCGATGGGGCCAACGTCCTGACTTTC.

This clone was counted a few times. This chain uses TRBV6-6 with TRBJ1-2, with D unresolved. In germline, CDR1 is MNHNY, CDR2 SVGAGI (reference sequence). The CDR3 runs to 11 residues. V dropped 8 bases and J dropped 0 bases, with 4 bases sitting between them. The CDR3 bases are TGTGCCAGCGGATCTAACTATGGCTACACCTTC. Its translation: CASGSNYGYTF.

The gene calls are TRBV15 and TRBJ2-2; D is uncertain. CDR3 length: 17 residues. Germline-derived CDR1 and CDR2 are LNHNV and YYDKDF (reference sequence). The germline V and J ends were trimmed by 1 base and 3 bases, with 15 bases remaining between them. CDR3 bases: TGTGCCACCAGCAGAGCCCAATGGGAATCAGACACCGGGGAGCTGTTTTTT. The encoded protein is CATSRAQWESDTGELFF. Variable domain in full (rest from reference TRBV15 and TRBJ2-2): DAMVIQNPRYQVTQFGKPVTLSCSQTLNHNVMYWYQQKSSQAPKLLFHYYDKDFNNEADTPDNFQSRRPNTSFCFLDIRSPGLGDTAMYLCATSRAQWESDTGELFFGEGSRLTVL.

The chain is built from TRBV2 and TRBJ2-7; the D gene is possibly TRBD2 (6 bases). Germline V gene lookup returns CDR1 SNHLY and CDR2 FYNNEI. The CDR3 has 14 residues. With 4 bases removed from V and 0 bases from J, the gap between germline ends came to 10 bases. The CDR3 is CASSAERVSYEQYF. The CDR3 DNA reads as TGTGCCAGCAGTGCAGAGCGGGTCTCCTACGAGCAGTACTTC.

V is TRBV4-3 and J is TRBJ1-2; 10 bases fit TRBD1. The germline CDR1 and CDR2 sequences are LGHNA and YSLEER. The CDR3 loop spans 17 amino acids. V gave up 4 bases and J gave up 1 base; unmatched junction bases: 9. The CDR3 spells CASSPVGTGDRNYGYTF. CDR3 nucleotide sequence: TGCGCCAGCAGCCCAGTGGGGACAGGGGATCGTAACTATGGCTACACCTTC.

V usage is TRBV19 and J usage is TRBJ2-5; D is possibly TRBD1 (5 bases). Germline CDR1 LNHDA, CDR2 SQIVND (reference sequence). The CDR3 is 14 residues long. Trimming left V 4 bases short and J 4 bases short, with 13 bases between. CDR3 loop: CASSRAGQGETQYF. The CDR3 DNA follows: TGTGCCAGTAGTAGGGCAGGTCAGGGAGAGACCCAGTACTTC.